This TCR beta chain was identified in a study of radiation and T cells in renal cell carcinoma. Noted time point: blood 2 weeks post-SBRT. Documented treatment: 15 Gy SBRT to primary tumor, nephrectomy 4 weeks later. Sequencing was performed with immunoSEQ multiplex PCR; in TCRdb, only in-frame clones are kept and a portion is missing. The table records more than 150,000 clones, approximately 90% of them present only once. CDR1 is LGHNA, CDR2 YNFKEQ, per germline. The CDR3 is 15 amino acids. V dropped 0 bases and J dropped 4 bases, with 12 bases sitting between them. The receptor was isolated from a woman between 50 and 59 years old with renal cell carcinoma. This chain uses TRBV4-2 with TRBJ1-2, with D maybe TRBD1 (5 bases). The starting material was blood, obtained from a patient whose treatment included radiotherapy and nephrectomy. The CDR3 is CASSQESRGAYGYTF. CDR3 sequence (DNA): TGTGCCAGCAGCCAAGAATCTAGGGGAGCCTATGGCTACACCTTC.